This TCR beta chain came from a study of technical replicates of blood from four donors. The protocol was immunoSEQ multiplex PCR, while the TCRdb copy is restricted to in-frame clones and leaves out a portion. The sample comprises tens of thousands of clones, 85% to 95% of which are singletons, and about 0.4% rests with the top ten. Germline values: CDR1 LNHNV, CDR2 YYDKDF (reference sequence). The CDR3 is made up of 15 amino acids. V lost 1 base and J lost 2; bases outside the gene matches: 3. This chain joins TRBV15 and TRBJ1-1; 8 bases align to TRBD1. The sequence was obtained from a human donor in good health. Sequenced sample: T cells isolated from PBMCs. The CDR3 DNA sequence: TGTGCCACCAGCAGAGGCGGGACAGGAAACACTGAAGCTTTCTTT. Translating gives CATSRGGTGNTEAFF.